Listed below are T cell receptor beta chains from one sample, sequenced in a study of T cell responses to AZD1222 COVID-19 vaccine. Data came from immunoSEQ multiplex PCR; TCRdb stores just in-frame clones and leaves some out. The sample carries around 210,000 clones, about 94% recorded once. The sample here was peripheral blood, taken 28 days after the second dose of the MenACWY control vaccine. These receptors originate from an adult who received the MenACWY meningococcal vaccine as a control. The CDR3 runs from the conserved cysteine through the conserved F or W. D genes are given only for firm matches. Size is stated for part of the rows, as once, few or many counts, or as a class when the clone is expanded.

j_call d_call clone_size v_call cdr3_nt cdr3_aa
TRBJ2-2 TRBD1 . TRBV14 TGTGCCAGCAGCCTTAAATTGACAGGGGCGAACACCGGGGAGCTGTTTTTT CASSLKLTGANTGELFF
TRBJ2-3 . . TRBV27 TGTGCCAGCAGTTTCTTGCAGGGGACAGATACGCAGTATTTT CASSFLQGTDTQYF
TRBJ1-1 . . TRBV28 TGTGCCAGCACACCCGACCTGAACACTGAAGCTTTCTTT CASTPDLNTEAFF
TRBJ2-7 . . TRBV5-1 TGCGCCAGCAGCCCCAGCAGGGACGAGCAGTACTTC CASSPSRDEQYF
TRBJ2-7 TRBD1 once TRBV28 TGTGCCAGCAGTTCCCGGGACAGCGAGCAGTACTTC CASSSRDSEQYF
TRBJ2-7 . . TRBV27 TGTGCCAGCAGCCTGGGCGGGACCTCCTACGAGCAGTACTTC CASSLGGTSYEQYF
TRBJ1-4 TRBD1 . TRBV16 TGTGCCAGCAGCCGAGGACAGGGGAATGAAAAACTGTTTTTT CASSRGQGNEKLFF
TRBJ1-2 . . TRBV6-5 TGTGCCAGCAGTTACTCGCGAGGGGCGGGTGGCTACACCTTC CASSYSRGAGGYTF
TRBJ1-4 . . TRBV2 TGTGCCAGCGCCCGGGGGGGACCAGGGGATGAAAAACTGTTTTTT CASARGGPGDEKLFF
TRBJ1-1 . . TRBV4-3 TGCGCCAGCAGCCAAGACAGAAACACTGAAGCTTTCTTT CASSQDRNTEAFF
TRBJ1-4 . . TRBV6-6 TGTGCCAGCAGTTACGTTTCGGGGCAGTGGGTTGAAAAACTGTTTTTT CASSYVSGQWVEKLFF
TRBJ1-1 . . TRBV15 TGTGCCACCACGGCAGGGATGAACACTGAAGCTTTCTTT CATTAGMNTEAFF
TRBJ2-1 . . TRBV7-3 TGTGCCAGCAGCTCCGGAGCAATGGGACTTCGTGGGCAGTTCTTC CASSSGAMGLRGQFF
TRBJ1-5 . . TRBV10-3 TGTGCCATCAGTGATCCAGCGTACGGCAATCAGCCCCAGCATTTT CAISDPAYGNQPQHF
TRBJ2-1 TRBD2 . TRBV7-3 TGTGCCAGCAGCTTAACCGGGACTAGCGGATACAATGAGCAGTTCTTC CASSLTGTSGYNEQFF
TRBJ2-6 . . TRBV6-5 TGTGCCAGCAGTTACTCTGGGGGGAACGGGGCCAACGTCCTGACTTTC CASSYSGGNGANVLTF
TRBJ1-1 . . TRBV6-2/TRBV6-3 TGTGCCAGCAGTTATGAAGGCAAAGCTTTCTTT CASSYEGKAFF
TRBJ2-7 . . TRBV18 TGTGCCAGCTCGCCCAGGGACAACGTCTACGAGCAGTACTTC CASSPRDNVYEQYF
TRBJ2-7 TRBD2 . TRBV13 TGTGCCAGCACCCCATGGGGACTAGCGGGAGGGCACACGTACGAGCAGTACTTC CASTPWGLAGGHTYEQYF
TRBJ1-4 TRBD1 . TRBV30 TGTGCCTGGGGGACAGGGACTAATGAAAAACTGTTTTTT CAWGTGTNEKLFF
TRBJ2-7 . . TRBV6-5 TGTGCCAGCAGTCCGCTCCAGGGTCCCACCTACGAGCAGTACTTC CASSPLQGPTYEQYF
TRBJ1-5 . . TRBV7-9 TGTGCCAGCAGCTTAGTAGGCCCCGGGTATCAGCCCCAGCATTTT CASSLVGPGYQPQHF
TRBJ2-2 . . TRBV7-9 TGTGCCAGCAGCTCGGGACTTTCAACCGGGGAGCTGTTTTTT CASSSGLSTGELFF
TRBJ2-7 . . TRBV21-1 TGTGCCAGCAGCGCTGGTCAGCGGCCCGACTACGAGCAGTACTTC CASSAGQRPDYEQYF
TRBJ2-1 . . TRBV2 TGTGCCAGCAGTGAACAAGGGCCCCACAATGAGCAGTTCTTC CASSEQGPHNEQFF
TRBJ2-7 . once TRBV30 TGTGCCTGGAGTGGGACCCCCGGGCGGGAGCAGTACTTC CAWSGTPGREQYF
TRBJ1-5 . . TRBV28 TGTGCCAGCAGTAGCTCCGGGACACATTATCAGCCCCAGCATTTT CASSSSGTHYQPQHF
TRBJ2-3 TRBD2 once TRBV6-4 TGTGCCAGCAGTGACTCGAGTTCTAGCGGGGGGGCACATACGCAGTATTTT CASSDSSSSGGAHTQYF
TRBJ2-1 TRBD2 . TRBV28 TGTGCCAGCAACTCCCACGGACTAGCGGGACACAATGAGCAGTTCTTC CASNSHGLAGHNEQFF
TRBJ2-2 TRBD2 . TRBV27 TGTGCCAGCAGTTTATTTCCTAGCGGGGGGCCGGCGAACACCGGGGAGCTGTTTTTT CASSLFPSGGPANTGELFF
TRBJ1-3 . . TRBV6-2/TRBV6-3 TGTGCCAGCAGTTACGATTATCCGGGAGGAAACACCATATATTTT CASSYDYPGGNTIYF
TRBJ2-2 TRBD2 . TRBV5-4 TGTGCCAGCAGCCCTTGGGGACTAACGAACACCGGGGAGCTGTTTTTT CASSPWGLTNTGELFF
TRBJ1-5 TRBD1 . TRBV6-2/TRBV6-3 TGTGCCAGCAGTTGGACAGGGGGTCAGCCCCAGCATTTT CASSWTGGQPQHF
TRBJ2-1 . . TRBV14 TGTGCCAGCAGCCAAGATCAGGATGGTGTGCTGCCACCATACAATGAGCAGTTCTTC CASSQDQDGVLPPYNEQFF
TRBJ1-6 TRBD1 . TRBV14 TGTGCCAGCAGCCAAGGACAGGGTGCTTCACCCCTCCACTTT CASSQGQGASPLHF
TRBJ1-5 . . TRBV6-2/TRBV6-3 TGTGCCAGCAGTTACACAGGCTACGGCCAGCCCCAGCATTTT CASSYTGYGQPQHF
TRBJ1-5 TRBD1 . TRBV2 TGTGCCAGCAGTGCCCTAGTACAGGGGGGGCAGCCCCAGCATTTT CASSALVQGGQPQHF
TRBJ2-7 . once TRBV28 TGTGCCAGCAGTTCCTGGGACACGGGTTACTACGAGCAGTACTTC CASSSWDTGYYEQYF
TRBJ2-3 TRBD1 . TRBV10-3 TGTGCCATCAGTACAGGGGGCCAGGGAGATACGCAGTATTTT CAISTGGQGDTQYF
TRBJ2-7 . . TRBV12-3/TRBV12-4 TGTGCCAGCAGTTTCGGACGGTTCTACGAGCAGTACTTC CASSFGRFYEQYF
TRBJ2-5 TRBD2 . TRBV5-1 TGCGCCAGCAGATTCGACGTAGCGGGAGTGTCCAAGACCCAGTACTTC CASRFDVAGVSKTQYF
TRBJ2-3 TRBD2 . TRBV4-1 TGCGCCAGCAGCCAAGACGGTAGCGGGAGTACAGATACGCAGTATTTT CASSQDGSGSTDTQYF
TRBJ2-7 . once TRBV28 TGTGCCAGCAGTGGATACAGGGAGGCCTACGAGCAGTACTTC CASSGYREAYEQYF
TRBJ2-3 . . TRBV5-1 TGCGCCAGCAGCTTGGACGACGGAGATACGCAGTATTTT CASSLDDGDTQYF
TRBJ2-7 TRBD1 . TRBV7-9 TGTGCCAGCAGCCTCATAGAGGGGAGACAGGGGGCCGGGGAGCAGTACTTC CASSLIEGRQGAGEQYF